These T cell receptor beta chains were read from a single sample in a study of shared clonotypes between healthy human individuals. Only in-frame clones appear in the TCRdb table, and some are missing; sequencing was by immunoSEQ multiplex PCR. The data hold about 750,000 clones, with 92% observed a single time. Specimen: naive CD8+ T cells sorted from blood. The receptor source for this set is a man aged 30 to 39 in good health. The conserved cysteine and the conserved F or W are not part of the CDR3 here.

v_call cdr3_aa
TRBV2 ASSPGTNEWETQY
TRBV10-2 ASSEPISGFYEQY
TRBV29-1 SVEQLNTEAF
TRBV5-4 ASGTLNTEAF
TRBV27 ASSPSAGDLFNEQF
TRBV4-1 ASSPGPHNYEQY
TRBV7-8 ASSLVLAGGTAADTQY
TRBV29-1 SVEGPPTRDKRMNTEAF
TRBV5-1 ASSLALSGPRGEQY
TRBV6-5 AISEGAGETQY
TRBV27 ASSFAQGSQPQH
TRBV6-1 ATLVRDTYEQY
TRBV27 ASSEGTSGRSDEQF
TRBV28 ASSLSGRNNQPQH
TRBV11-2 ASSHEPRSWDTEAF
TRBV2 ASKGLSETQY
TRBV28 ASSLSASGYNEQF
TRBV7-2 ASSFADRPTDTQY
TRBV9 ASSPWLAGNNEQF
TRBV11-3 ASSPGQAIQETQY
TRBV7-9 ASSPADRGVGLTEAF
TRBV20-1 SARVGGVQY
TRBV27 ASLRGNEQF
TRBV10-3 AISDPPIGGSNQPQH
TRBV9 ASSPRDSSYEQY
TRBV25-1 ASSPGTEAF
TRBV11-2 ASSLGPGAYEQY
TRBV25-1 ASSESLGGTGVYEQY
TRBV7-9 ASRSLGGSNEKLF
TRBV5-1 ASSLGLGMGHGYT
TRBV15 ATSRDQGTNYGYT
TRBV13 ASSLGGNLYGANYNEQF
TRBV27 ASSLSPSYEQY
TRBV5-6 ASSPPPGRPDTQY
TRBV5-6 ASSFGWELF
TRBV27 ASSKPLGEQY
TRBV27 ASSPPAGTNVLT
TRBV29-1 SVEASGITYEQY
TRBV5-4 ASGQGPLT
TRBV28 ASSAPETMDTLYEQY
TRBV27 ASSPLGAGVTDTQY
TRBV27 ASSPSGGRNQPQH
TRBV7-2 ASSLGGSLSGYT